This TCR beta chain was identified in a study of blood T cell repertoires in COVID-19. This table comes from immunoSEQ multiplex PCR, and its TCRdb copy is limited to in-frame clones, with some not included. The table lists 200,000 or so clones, 92% of them singletons. This CDR3 contains 14 residues. Germline CDR1 reads LGHNA; CDR2 reads YNFKEQ. The ends were cut back, 0 bases at V and 7 bases at J, with 13 bases in the middle. Enrolled during active infection, Seattle patients were then followed longitudinally. Sequencing input: peripheral blood. The clonotype was recovered from a man in his sixties with COVID-19, enrolled during active disease. V and J are TRBV4-2 and TRBJ2-7, with D possibly matching TRBD2 (5 bases). The chain's CDR3 is CASSQDQRAIEQYF. CDR3 bases: TGTGCCAGCAGCCAAGATCAGAGGGCTATTGAGCAGTACTTC.